A selection of T cell receptor beta chains follows, all from one sample in a study of T cell changes during pregnancy in multiple sclerosis. This table comes from immunoSEQ multiplex PCR, and its TCRdb copy is limited to in-frame clones, with some not included. The sample holds some 110,000 clones; approximately 90% are singletons and the top ten take approximately 1.5%. The sample in question was peripheral blood, obtained in the third trimester of pregnancy. Receptor source: a female donor with multiple sclerosis, enrolled in a pregnancy study. Both conserved end residues are part of each CDR3. D genes are given only for firm matches. Clone size, where shown, is once, few, many, or a class for clones that have expanded.

size	V	J	D	DNA	CDR3
NA	TRBV9	TRBJ2-7	TRBD2	TGTGCCAGCAGCGGGGGGACTAGCCCCTACGAGCAGTACTTC	CASSGGTSPYEQYF
NA	TRBV6-5	TRBJ2-5	NA	TGTGCCAGCACCCGGGGGGAGACCCAGTACTTC	CASTRGETQYF
NA	TRBV21-1	TRBJ2-7	NA	TGTGCCAGCAGCAGTAACCAGGGCTCCTACGAGCAGTACTTC	CASSSNQGSYEQYF
few	TRBV6-6	TRBJ2-5	NA	TGTGCCAGCAGTTACGGGGGGGGCTACGAGGGAGAGACCCAGTACTTC	CASSYGGGYEGETQYF
NA	TRBV25-1	TRBJ2-7	NA	TGTGCCAGCAGGCGGACACCGGGCGAGCAGTACTTC	CASRRTPGEQYF
NA	TRBV5-6	TRBJ1-3	NA	TGTGCCAGCAGCTTTCGGGTCGGATTATCTGGAAACACCATATATTTT	CASSFRVGLSGNTIYF
NA	TRBV5-4	TRBJ1-5	NA	TGTGCCCGGGAGGGTGGGGGGCATTGGGGCAATCAGCCCCAGCATTTT	CAREGGGHWGNQPQHF
NA	TRBV7-9	TRBJ2-7	TRBD2	TGTGCCAGCAGCCCCGGGACTAGATACGAGCAGTACTTC	CASSPGTRYEQYF
NA	TRBV7-9	TRBJ2-1	NA	TGTGCCAGCAGCTTAAGGGTTAGCGGCTACAATGAGCAGTTCTTC	CASSLRVSGYNEQFF
NA	TRBV5-1	TRBJ2-7	TRBD2	TGCGCCAGCAGCCCGGGACTAGCGGGAGTTTTGGAGCAGTACTTC	CASSPGLAGVLEQYF
NA	TRBV6-5	TRBJ2-1	TRBD1	TGTGCCAGCAGTTGGACAGGGGGCAACAATGAGCAGTTCTTC	CASSWTGGNNEQFF
NA	TRBV4-1	TRBJ2-5	TRBD2	TGCGCCAGCAGCCCTGGGACTAGCGGCCAAGAGACCCAGTACTTC	CASSPGTSGQETQYF
NA	TRBV4-1	TRBJ2-3	NA	TGCGCCAGCAGCCAAGCTCTGCGGGGCACAGATACGCAGTATTTT	CASSQALRGTDTQYF
once	TRBV10-3	TRBJ2-1	TRBD2	TGTGCCATCAGTGACGAGCGGGAGCCCCCGTTTGAGCAGTTCTTC	CAISDEREPPFEQFF
NA	TRBV5-1	TRBJ1-3	NA	TGCGCCAGCAGCTTGACAGGGTTCGGAAACACCATATATTTT	CASSLTGFGNTIYF
NA	TRBV10-3	TRBJ2-7	TRBD1	TGTGCCATCAGTCCCGGGACAGGGGCCGAGCAGTACTTC	CAISPGTGAEQYF